This TCR beta chain was obtained from a study of graft-versus-host responses after intestinal transplantation. Study-wide background: Recipients received multivisceral, liver-intestinal, or isolated intestinal transplants.

In the case of this clone: The antigen is undetermined.

The method was immunoSEQ multiplex PCR; TCRdb's version includes in-frame clones alone and lacks a portion of them. The sample includes some 84,000 clones, around 80% of them seen just once. The source was unstimulated CD4+ T cells sorted from spleen or lymph node cells, collected before intestinal transplant. This sequence originates from a human donor who received an intestinal transplant.

The CDR3 protein is CASSLGLVTHGTPTYEQYF. DNA for the CDR3: TGTGCCAGCAGTTTAGGGCTGGTCACCCACGGGACACCGACCTACGAGCAGTACTTC. The V call is TRBV28, the J call TRBJ2-7, with D tentatively TRBD1 (6 bases). Germline-derived CDR1 and CDR2 are MDHEN and SYDVKM. Trimming took off 2 bases at V and 2 bases at J, with 25 bases between the two ends. CDR3 length: 19 residues.